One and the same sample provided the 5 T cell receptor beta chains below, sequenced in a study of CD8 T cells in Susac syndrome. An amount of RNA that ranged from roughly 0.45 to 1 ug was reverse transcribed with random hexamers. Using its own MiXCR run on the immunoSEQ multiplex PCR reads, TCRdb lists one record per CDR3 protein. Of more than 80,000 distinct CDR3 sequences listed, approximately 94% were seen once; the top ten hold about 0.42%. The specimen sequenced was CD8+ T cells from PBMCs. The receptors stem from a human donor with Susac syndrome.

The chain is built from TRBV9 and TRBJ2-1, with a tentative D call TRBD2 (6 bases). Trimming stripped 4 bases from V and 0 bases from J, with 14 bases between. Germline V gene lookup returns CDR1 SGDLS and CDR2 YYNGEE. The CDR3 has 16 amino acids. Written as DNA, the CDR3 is TGTGCCAGCAGCCAAACGGGGCGGGGCTCCTACAATGAGCAGTTCTTC. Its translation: CASSQTGRGSYNEQFF.

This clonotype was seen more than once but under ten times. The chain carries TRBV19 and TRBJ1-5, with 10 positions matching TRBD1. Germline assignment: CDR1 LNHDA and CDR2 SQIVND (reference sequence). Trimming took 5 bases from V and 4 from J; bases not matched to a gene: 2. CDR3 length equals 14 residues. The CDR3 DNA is TGTGCCAGTAGTCGGGACAGGGGTAATCAGCCCCAGCATTTT. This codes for CASSRDRGNQPQHF.

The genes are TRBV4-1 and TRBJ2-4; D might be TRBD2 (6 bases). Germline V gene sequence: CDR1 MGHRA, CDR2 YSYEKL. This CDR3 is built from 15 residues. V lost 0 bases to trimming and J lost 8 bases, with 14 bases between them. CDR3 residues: CASSQDRGSWDIQYF. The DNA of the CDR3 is TGCGCCAGCAGCCAAGATCGGGGGAGTTGGGACATTCAGTACTTC.

The CDR3 region has the DNA TGTGCCAGCAGCTTGTATGGGGCTCAAAATTCACCCCTCCACTTT. Its translation: CASSLYGAQNSPLHF. The chain combines TRBV5-5 with TRBJ1-6; D is possibly TRBD1 (5 bases). Trimming cost V 1 base and J 7 bases, with 12 bases left between them. Germline CDR1 reads SGHKS; CDR2 reads YYEKEE (reference sequence). The CDR3 extends over 15 amino acids.

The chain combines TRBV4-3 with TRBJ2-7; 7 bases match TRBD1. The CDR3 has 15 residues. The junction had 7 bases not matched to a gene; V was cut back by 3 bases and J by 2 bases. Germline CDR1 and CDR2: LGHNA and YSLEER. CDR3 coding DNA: TGCGCCAGCAGCCAGGGGACAGTTGACGCCTACGAGCAGTACTTC. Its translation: CASSQGTVDAYEQYF.